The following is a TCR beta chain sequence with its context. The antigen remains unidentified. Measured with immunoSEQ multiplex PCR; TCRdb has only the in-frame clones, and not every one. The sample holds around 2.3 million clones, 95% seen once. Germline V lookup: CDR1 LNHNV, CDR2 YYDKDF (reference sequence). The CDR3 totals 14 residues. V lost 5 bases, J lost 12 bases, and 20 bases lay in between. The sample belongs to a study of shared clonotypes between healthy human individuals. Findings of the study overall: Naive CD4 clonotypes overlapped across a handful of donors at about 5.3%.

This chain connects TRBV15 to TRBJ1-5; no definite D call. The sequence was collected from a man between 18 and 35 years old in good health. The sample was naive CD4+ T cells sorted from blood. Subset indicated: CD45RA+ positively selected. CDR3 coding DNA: TGTGCCACCAGCGGATCAGAGAGCCTGCAACGCCAGCATTTT. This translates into CATSGSESLQRQHF.